The 32 T cell receptor beta chains below all came from one sample that was sequenced in a study of Tregs in tolerant kidney transplant recipients (dated by TCRdb to the late 2010s). No antigen has been identified for these receptors. Library generation was performed with the immunoSEQ multiplex PCR assay. Sourced from immuneACCESS, this table was stored by TCRdb with only in-frame sequences that have V and J called. A share of the clones is absent; for the studies checked, an unresolved V gene accounts for under half, and the remainder has no known explanation. This sample comprises 2,900 or so clones, roughly 40% of them detected only once. Roughly 6.3% of the sample rests with the top ten. Input material: Tregs from blood grown in culture. These receptors all stem from a human donor in good health.

The chain recombines TRBV7-9 with TRBJ2-5, with TRBD2 identical over 10 bases. This CDR3 contains 13 residues. CDR1 is SEHNR, CDR2 FQNEAQ, per germline (reference sequence). Losses at the gene ends were 11 bases for V and 5 bases for J; bases not matched to a gene: 8. CDR3 in DNA: TGTGCCGGGATCTTAGCGGGGGGTGAGACCCAGTACTTC. Its translation is CAGILAGGETQYF.

The chain joins TRBV5-8 to TRBJ1-2; no clear D gene. The germline CDR1 and CDR2 sequences are SGHTS and YDEGEE. CDR3 length: 17 amino acids. Trimming took 2 bases from V and 0 from J, leaving 17 bases between them. CDR3 in DNA: TGTGCCAGCAGCTTCTGGCCGCGATATCTTTCTAACTATGGCTACACCTTC. It is translated as CASSFWPRYLSNYGYTF.

This CDR3 is CASSQDQGPRSQYF. CDR3 bases: TGTGCCAGCAGCCAAGATCAGGGACCTAGGTCCCAGTACTTC. This rearrangement joins TRBV5-4 to TRBJ2-5; D is perhaps TRBD1 or TRBD2 (5 bases each). Trimming took 4 bases from V and 9 from J, leaving 19 bases between them. This CDR3 is 14 amino acids long. Germline values: CDR1 SGHNT, CDR2 YYREEE (reference sequence).

This clone was detected a few times. The V call is TRBV18, the J call TRBJ2-1; 8 nucleotides align to TRBD2. V lost 6 bases to trimming and J lost 3 bases; unmatched junction nucleotides: 10. Germline assignment: CDR1 KGHSH and CDR2 LQKENI. This CDR3 has 16 amino acids. CDR3 protein: CASSLSTGGGYNEQFF. The CDR3 nucleotides are TGTGCCAGCTCCCTATCTACGGGAGGGGGCTACAATGAGCAGTTCTTC.

This clone is labeled as large. The chain is built from TRBV2 and TRBJ1-2; D may be TRBD1 (5 bases). This CDR3 has 14 residues. The V end was cut by 1 base, the J end by 5 bases, with 11 bases between. Germline V CDR1 and CDR2: SNHLY, FYNNEI. The CDR3 nucleotides are TGTGCCAGCAGTGAAGAGGGTAGGGGTTATGGCTACACCTTC. Its translation is CASSEEGRGYGYTF. The full variable domain, rest sourced from reference TRBV2 and TRBJ1-2, is EPEVTQTPSHQVTQMGQEVILRCVPISNHLYFYWYRQILGQKVEFLVSFYNNEISEKSEIFDDQFSVERPDGSNFTLKIRSTKLEDSAMYFCASSEEGRGYGYTFGSGTRLTVV.

By share, this clone counts as large. The J gene is TRBJ1-2, the V gene TRBV7-2; 7 positions agree with TRBD1. V shed 1 base, J shed 0 bases, and the junction held 5 bases outside the gene matches. The CDR3 extends over 16 amino acids. Germline CDR1 reads SGHTA; CDR2 reads FQGNSA. The CDR3 loop reads CASSLVGGLPNYGYTF. CDR3 sequence (DNA): TGTGCCAGCAGCTTAGTAGGGGGCCTCCCTAACTATGGCTACACCTTC.

The gene calls are TRBV18 and TRBJ2-3, with 11 bases lining up with TRBD2. Trimming cost V 5 bases and J 2 bases; bases outside gene matches: 6. Germline V CDR1 and CDR2: KGHSH, LQKENI. This CDR3 region has 16 residues. Here the CDR3 reads CASSMTSGAATDTQYF. The CDR3 nucleotides read TGTGCCAGCTCAATGACTAGCGGGGCGGCCACAGATACGCAGTATTTT.

The chain combines TRBV18 with TRBJ2-3; D unresolved. CDR3 size: 13 residues. V dropped 4 bases and J dropped 4 bases, with 9 bases sitting between them. The germline V gene encodes CDR1 KGHSH and CDR2 LQKENI. In nucleotides, the CDR3 is TGTGCCAGCTCACGGGATGGGGCAGATACGCAGTATTTT. Translating it yields CASSRDGADTQYF.

This clone was seen just once. The chain employs TRBV19 and TRBJ1-2, with D possibly TRBD1 on 5 matching bases. Germline CDR1 LNHDA, CDR2 SQIVND (reference sequence). Trimming shortened V by 2 bases and J by 0 bases, and 7 bases separated the two germline ends. The CDR3 extends over 14 amino acids. This CDR3 is CASSIQGTNYGYTF. CDR3 sequence (DNA): TGTGCCAGTAGTATACAGGGAACTAACTATGGCTACACCTTC.

The genes are TRBV7-8 and TRBJ2-2; possibly TRBD2 for D (6 bases). CDR1 SGHVS and CDR2 FQNEAQ come from the germline V gene. CDR3 length equals 15 residues. Trimming shortened V by 5 bases and J by 5 bases, and 15 bases separated the two germline ends. CDR3 DNA sequence: TGTGCCAGCAGCCCTTCGGGGGTCTTAACCGGGGAGCTGTTTTTT. Its translation: CASSPSGVLTGELFF.

The V call is TRBV19, the J call TRBJ2-5; 9 nucleotides align to TRBD2. This CDR3 has 16 residues. Trimming cost V 1 base and J 2 bases; bases outside gene matches: 5. Germline V gene sequence: CDR1 LNHDA, CDR2 SQIVND (reference sequence). Here the CDR3 DNA reads TGTGCCAGTAGTATAGTAGCGGGGGCCTTACAAGAGACCCAGTACTTC. This gives the protein CASSIVAGALQETQYF.

This sequence joins TRBV7-9 and TRBJ2-7, with D perhaps matching TRBD1 or TRBD2 (6 bases each). Trimming stripped 3 bases from V and 4 bases from J, with 28 bases between. This CDR3 is 19 amino acids long. Germline V lookup: CDR1 SEHNR, CDR2 FQNEAQ (reference sequence). Here the CDR3 DNA reads TGTGCCAGCAGCTTTTTTGGGGGTTTGGGGACACGCGGGATTTACGAGCAGTACTTC. It codes for CASSFFGGLGTRGIYEQYF.

This clone showed up just a few times. This chain links TRBV7-3 with TRBJ2-1, with 10 bases identical to TRBD1. From germline, CDR1 is SGHTA and CDR2 FQGTGA. This CDR3 is 16 amino acids long. V was pared by 3 bases and J by 3 bases, with 5 bases of the junction left unmatched. This CDR3 reads CASSFTGTGVYNEQFF. The CDR3 DNA follows: TGTGCCAGCAGCTTCACCGGGACAGGGGTCTACAATGAGCAGTTCTTC. The entire variable domain, with the rest obtained from reference TRBV7-3 and TRBJ2-1, is as follows: GAGVSQTPSNKVTEKGKYVELRCDPISGHTALYWYRQSLGQGPEFLIYFQGTGAADDSGLPNDRFFAVRPEGSVSTLKIQRTERGDSAVYLCASSFTGTGVYNEQFFGPGTRLTVL.

As regards this clone: The sample carries other DNA sequences with the same CDR3. The V gene is TRBV5-4, the J gene TRBJ2-5; TRBD2 matches at 11 bases. Germline V gene sequence: CDR1 SGHNT, CDR2 YYREEE (reference sequence). This CDR3 region has 15 residues. Trimming removed 5 bases from V and 3 bases from J; junction bases left unmatched: 6. The CDR3 bases are TGTGCCAGCAGTAGCAAACTAGCGGGAGAAGAGACCCAGTACTTC. This sequence encodes CASSSKLAGEETQYF. Combining the CDR3 with reference TRBV5-4 and TRBJ2-5 gives the whole variable domain ETGVTQSPTHLIKTRGQQVTLRCSSQSGHNTVSWYQQALGQGPQFIFQYYREEENGRGNFPPRFSGLQFPNYSSELNVNALELDDSALYLCASSSKLAGEETQYFGPGTRLLVL.

Only a few counts were recorded for this clone. This chain uses TRBV7-6 with TRBJ2-5; no clear D. Per the germline V gene, CDR1 is SGHVS and CDR2 is FNYEAQ. V was pared by 2 bases and J by 5 bases, with 6 bases between. The CDR3 has 12 residues. The CDR3 here is CASSLFGETQYF. CDR3 in DNA: TGTGCCAGCAGCTTATTCGGGGAGACCCAGTACTTC.

The chain is built from TRBV6-1 and TRBJ1-2, with 10 nucleotides matching TRBD1. This CDR3 region has 15 residues. V shed 6 bases, J shed 4 bases, and the junction held 8 bases outside the gene matches. Germline assignment: CDR1 MNHNS and CDR2 SASEGT. The DNA of the CDR3 is TGTGCCAGCAGACTAGGACAGGGGGGAATCTATGGCTACACCTTC. This codes for CASRLGQGGIYGYTF.

V is TRBV19 and J is TRBJ2-5, with no clear D. Trimming left V 5 bases short and J 5 bases short, with 15 bases between. This CDR3 contains 14 residues. Germline V gene sequence: CDR1 LNHDA, CDR2 SQIVND (reference sequence). This CDR3 is CASSFFLGRETQYF. CDR3 nucleotides: TGTGCCAGTAGTTTTTTTCTAGGCCGTGAGACCCAGTACTTC.

V and J are TRBV5-1 and TRBJ1-1; possibly TRBD1 for D (6 bases). The CDR3 extends over 18 amino acids. Germline-derived CDR1 and CDR2 are SGHRS and YFSETQ. Trimming cost V 3 bases and J 10 bases, with 31 bases left between them. The CDR3: CASSSLGGRSPLWYGAFF. Here the CDR3 DNA reads TGCGCCAGCAGCTCCTTAGGGGGGAGGTCCCCCCTTTGGTATGGAGCTTTCTTT.

The chain carries TRBV5-4 and TRBJ1-6; D might be TRBD1 (5 bases). Germline values: CDR1 SGHNT, CDR2 YYREEE (reference sequence). Trimming cost V 2 bases and J 5 bases, with 14 bases left between them. This CDR3 has 16 residues. CDR3 region: CASSFGMGRDNSPLHF. The DNA of the CDR3 is TGTGCCAGCAGCTTTGGCATGGGACGGGATAATTCACCCCTCCACTTT.

A single count supports this clone. The chain combines TRBV11-2 with TRBJ1-2, with TRBD1 as a possible D gene (5 bases). This CDR3 comprises 15 residues. The germline V and J ends were trimmed by 3 bases and 2 bases, with 13 bases remaining between them. Per the germline V gene, CDR1 is SGHAT and CDR2 is FQNNGV. The CDR3 spells CASSFGPRENYGYTF. For the CDR3, the DNA is TGTGCCAGCAGCTTCGGTCCCAGGGAAAACTATGGCTACACCTTC.

This clone has only a few counts. The CDR3 sequence is CASSLQGLLEQYF. CDR3 coding DNA: TGTGCCAGCAGCTTACAGGGGCTTCTGGAGCAGTACTTC. The V gene is TRBV11-2, the J gene TRBJ2-7, with D perhaps TRBD1 (6 bases). V lost 2 bases and J 7 bases, leaving 12 bases between the germline ends. The CDR3 length is 13 residues. CDR1 is SGHAT, CDR2 FQNNGV, per germline.

This chain links TRBV19 with TRBJ1-5; a weak D match, TRBD1 (6 bases). The germline CDR1 and CDR2 sequences are LNHDA and SQIVND (reference sequence). V was shortened by 6 bases and J by 3 bases, with 15 bases between the two germline ends. CDR3 length: 15 amino acids. The CDR3 DNA is TGTGCCAGTAGCCTTGGGACACGGCTCAATCAGCCCCAGCATTTT. This gives the protein CASSLGTRLNQPQHF.

J is TRBJ1-1 and V is TRBV25-1; D is perhaps TRBD1 (5 bases). Looked up from germline, CDR1 is MGHDK and CDR2 is SYGVNS. V was cut by 1 base and J by 1 base, with 13 bases left in between. The CDR3 runs to 16 residues. The CDR3 spells CASSELAGQGNTEAFF. CDR3 bases: TGTGCCAGCAGTGAATTGGCGGGGCAGGGGAACACTGAAGCTTTCTTT.

The rearrangement joins TRBV11-2 to TRBJ2-7, with TRBD2 identical over 10 bases. Germline V gives CDR1 SGHAT, CDR2 FQNNGV. The CDR3 is 14 residues long. Losses at the gene ends were 8 bases for V and 6 bases for J; bases not matched to a gene: 10. The CDR3 spells CASGGPLAGVEQYF. CDR3 nucleotides: TGTGCCAGCGGGGGGCCGCTAGCGGGAGTCGAGCAGTACTTC. The full variable domain, its missing parts supplied by reference TRBV11-2 and TRBJ2-7, is EAGVAQSPRYKIIEKRQSVAFWCNPISGHATLYWYQQILGQGPKLLIQFQNNGVVDDSQLPKDRFSAERLKGVDSTLKIQPAKLEDSAVYLCASGGPLAGVEQYFGPGTRLTVT.

In this sample, this clone turned up a few times. The chain carries TRBV27 and TRBJ2-3; the D gene is possibly TRBD2 (6 bases). Per germline, CDR1 MNHEY and CDR2 SMNVEV (reference sequence). V shed 3 bases and J shed 3 bases, with 13 bases lying between them. The CDR3 covers 15 residues. CDR3 in amino acids: CASSFGGTSTDTQYF. As DNA, the CDR3 is TGTGCCAGCAGTTTCGGCGGGACTTCTACAGATACGCAGTATTTT.

This clone was recorded a few times. V is TRBV5-4 and J is TRBJ1-1; weak D call: TRBD1 (6 bases). Germline V gene sequence: CDR1 SGHNT, CDR2 YYREEE (reference sequence). CDR3 size: 13 residues. V lost 1 base and J lost 8, with 12 bases in between. The CDR3 nucleotides are TGTGCCAGCAGCTTGCAGGGGAAGGTCGAAGCTTTCTTT. This encodes CASSLQGKVEAFF.

In its sample, this clone was seen a few times. V is TRBV19 and J is TRBJ1-2, with 7 nucleotides matching TRBD1. Trimming removed 6 bases from V and 4 bases from J; junction bases left unmatched: 11. The length of the CDR3 is 15 residues. The germline V gene encodes CDR1 LNHDA and CDR2 SQIVND (reference sequence). This CDR3 reads CASRILDRVAYGYTF. For the CDR3, the DNA is TGTGCCAGTAGGATACTCGACAGGGTGGCCTATGGCTACACCTTC.

The chain uses TRBV6-6 and TRBJ1-2; D ambiguous. The germline V gene has CDR1 MNHNY and CDR2 SVGAGI (reference sequence). CDR3 length: 15 amino acids. V was pared by 8 bases and J by 4 bases, with 20 bases between. CDR3 loop: CASCPVSGLIYGYTF. The DNA of the CDR3 is TGTGCCAGCTGCCCGGTGTCAGGACTTATCTATGGCTACACCTTC.

This clone is categorized as medium-sized. The chain joins TRBV25-1 to TRBJ2-7, with TRBD1 identical over 7 bases. V lost 2 bases and J lost 5; bases outside the gene matches: 9. This CDR3 is 15 amino acids long. Germline CDR1 and CDR2: MGHDK and SYGVNS. The DNA for the CDR3 is TGTGCCAGCAGTGAAGCAGGGGGTAGATCACACGAGCAGTACTTC. Its protein product is CASSEAGGRSHEQYF.

The chain uses TRBV6-6 and TRBJ2-7; no definite D call. V lost 0 bases to trimming and J lost 3 bases, with 6 bases between them. Germline V CDR1 and CDR2: MNHNY, SVGAGI (reference sequence). The CDR3 runs 13 residues. The DNA for the CDR3 is TGTGCCAGCAGTTACTCTTGGGGCTACGAGCAGTACTTC. It codes for CASSYSWGYEQYF.

This chain joins TRBV11-2 and TRBJ2-7; D remains ambiguous. V was trimmed by 2 bases and J by 7 bases, leaving 12 bases between them. Germline CDR1 reads SGHAT; CDR2 reads FQNNGV. The CDR3 is 13 residues long. Written as DNA, the CDR3 is TGTGCCAGCAGCTTAAGGGTCTCGAAGGAGCAGTACTTC. Residues: CASSLRVSKEQYF.

This clone is medium-sized. The CDR3 protein is CASSQARSGGYGYTF. The CDR3 DNA sequence: TGTGCCAGCAGCCAAGCAAGAAGTGGTGGCTATGGCTACACCTTC. The rearrangement links TRBV14 to TRBJ1-2; D is unresolved. The V and J ends lost 1 base and 4 bases respectively, with 13 bases between them. The CDR3 totals 15 residues. Germline assignment: CDR1 SGHDN and CDR2 FVKESK.